This entry lists 27 T cell receptor beta chains sequenced from one sample in a study of shared clonotypes between healthy human individuals. TCRdb's copy holds only in-frame clones and misses some; the assay was immunoSEQ multiplex PCR. This table holds 2.3 million or so clones, 93% found once. The specimen sequenced was naive CD4+ T cells from PBMCs. Sample subset: CD45RA+ positively selected. The source of these receptors is a man between 18 and 29 years old in good health. Some clones in this sample may be carry-over from other donors' samples.

The rearrangement links TRBV4-1 to TRBJ2-3; D might be TRBD2 (6 bases). The CDR3 has 14 residues. Trimming removed 4 bases at V and 2 bases at J, with 10 bases between. From germline, CDR1 is MGHRA and CDR2 YSYEKL. CDR3 sequence: CASSPDYFTDTQYF. The CDR3, as DNA: TGCGCCAGCAGCCCGGACTATTTCACAGATACGCAGTATTTT.

The chain employs TRBV11-2 and TRBJ1-1, with 8 bases lining up with TRBD1. Germline values: CDR1 SGHAT, CDR2 FQNNGV. The CDR3 spans 15 residues. Trimming took 4 bases from V and 4 from J; bases not matched to a gene: 8. The CDR3 DNA reads TGTGCCAGCAGCTCACCCCGGACAGGGTTCACTGAAGCTTTCTTT. This translates into CASSSPRTGFTEAFF.

This chain joins TRBV7-2 and TRBJ2-1; D might be TRBD1 or TRBD2, each matching 5 bases. Between the trimmed V and J ends, which lost 5 bases and 2 bases, there was a span of 13 bases. The length of the CDR3 is 15 residues. Per the germline V gene, CDR1 is SGHTA and CDR2 is FQGNSA. CDR3 in DNA: TGTGCCAGCAGCAAAACGGGACGGACCTACAATGAGCAGTTCTTC. It codes for CASSKTGRTYNEQFF.

The chain couples TRBV27 to TRBJ2-5, with a possible D match to TRBD2 (6 bases). Trimming cost V 6 bases and J 4 bases, with 21 bases left between them. CDR3 length equals 16 residues. CDR1 and CDR2 from the germline V gene are MNHEY and SMNVEV (reference sequence). The CDR3 sequence is CASSRILGWRGETQYF. Written as DNA, the CDR3 is TGTGCCAGCAGCCGCATCCTTGGTTGGCGGGGAGAGACCCAGTACTTC.

The V and J genes are TRBV5-1 and TRBJ2-1; perhaps D is TRBD1 or TRBD2 (5 bases each). In germline, CDR1 is SGHRS, CDR2 YFSETQ. This CDR3 is 15 amino acids long. V lost 3 bases, J lost 10 bases, and 20 bases lay in between. The CDR3 region is CASSSPSLGPQEQFF. DNA for the CDR3: TGCGCCAGCAGCTCCCCATCCCTGGGACCCCAGGAGCAGTTCTTC.

The chain employs TRBV9 and TRBJ2-4, with a weak D call TRBD1 (5 bases). Trimming took 2 bases from V and 6 from J, leaving 9 bases between them. Germline V gene sequence: CDR1 SGDLS, CDR2 YYNGEE. This CDR3 has 13 residues. CDR3 DNA sequence: TGTGCCAGCAGCGTCCAAACAGGAAACATTCAGTACTTC. Encoded protein: CASSVQTGNIQYF.

This sequence joins TRBV30 and TRBJ1-4; D remains unclear. V was pared by 3 bases and J by 4 bases, with 15 bases between. Germline V gives CDR1 GTSNPN, CDR2 SVGIG (reference sequence). CDR3 size: 15 residues. The CDR3 loop reads CAWSMLVGVNEKLFF. CDR3 sequence (DNA): TGTGCCTGGAGCATGTTAGTCGGAGTTAATGAAAAACTGTTTTTT.

The chain uses TRBV7-9 and TRBJ2-1; D is possibly TRBD2 (5 bases). Trimming left V 1 base short and J 8 bases short, with 24 bases between. The CDR3 loop spans 18 amino acids. Looked up from germline, CDR1 is SEHNR and CDR2 is FQNEAQ (reference sequence). The CDR3 here is CASSLVSASPIPKDEQFF. The CDR3, as DNA: TGTGCCAGCAGCTTAGTGTCGGCTAGCCCCATTCCCAAGGATGAGCAGTTCTTC.

The chain is built from TRBV5-4 and TRBJ2-3; 16 nucleotides agree with TRBD2. Germline trimming cut 3 bases from V and 0 bases from J; bases unmatched to any gene: 10. The V gene's germline CDR1 is SGHNT and CDR2 YYREEE (reference sequence). CDR3 length: 20 amino acids. The CDR3 DNA is TGTGCCAGCAGCTCCTCACCGGGACTAGCGGGAGGGTATAGCACAGATACGCAGTATTTT. This gives the protein CASSSSPGLAGGYSTDTQYF.

The chain recombines TRBV4-1 with TRBJ1-2, with 8 bases lining up with TRBD1. Germline CDR1 is MGHRA and CDR2 is YSYEKL. The CDR3 has 16 residues. Trimming at V came to 1 base and at J to 4 bases, leaving 8 bases not matched to a gene. CDR3 sequence: CASSQGQGAGSYGYTF. CDR3 nucleotides: TGCGCCAGCAGCCAAGGTCAGGGGGCCGGATCCTATGGCTACACCTTC.

The DNA of the CDR3 is TGTGCCAGCAGCAACCGGAGGAACACTGAAGCTTTCTTT. Translated: CASSNRRNTEAFF. The gene calls are TRBV7-3 and TRBJ1-1; D ambiguous. V lost 5 bases and J 1 base, leaving 8 bases between the germline ends. The CDR3 is 13 amino acids. Germline V gene sequence: CDR1 SGHTA, CDR2 FQGTGA.

This chain links TRBV5-1 with TRBJ2-7; 7 bases are a match to TRBD2. CDR1 is SGHRS and CDR2 is YFSETQ in the germline V gene. V lost 4 bases and J lost 0; bases outside the gene matches: 7. The CDR3 is 15 residues long. The CDR3 DNA is TGCGCCAGCAGCCCGGAGGCTAGCGGCTCCTACGAGCAGTACTTC. Its protein is CASSPEASGSYEQYF.

V is TRBV7-9 and J is TRBJ1-1; D unresolved. Germline assignment: CDR1 SEHNR and CDR2 FQNEAQ (reference sequence). This CDR3 comprises 13 residues. The germline V and J ends were trimmed by 5 bases and 3 bases, with 10 bases remaining between them. The CDR3 DNA sequence: TGTGCCAGCAGCCCGACCAGGTACACTGAAGCTTTCTTT. Amino acids: CASSPTRYTEAFF.

The gene calls are TRBV6-6 and TRBJ1-4, with D perhaps TRBD1 (5 bases). With 6 bases removed from V and 8 bases from J, the gap between germline ends came to 19 bases. Germline-derived CDR1 and CDR2 are MNHNY and SVGAGI (reference sequence). This CDR3 is built from 15 residues. The CDR3 reads CASRVREGLQEKLFF. CDR3 coding DNA: TGTGCCAGCAGGGTACGAGAGGGGCTGCAAGAAAAACTGTTTTTT.

The chain carries TRBV19 and TRBJ1-2; D is unresolved. V was pared by 7 bases and J by 4 bases, with 10 bases between. From germline, CDR1 is LNHDA and CDR2 SQIVND (reference sequence). This CDR3 is built from 12 residues. Written as DNA, the CDR3 is TGTGCCAGTATGGATTTTGGCTATGGCTACACCTTC. It translates to CASMDFGYGYTF.

This sequence joins TRBV11-3 and TRBJ1-2; 11 positions match TRBD1. Germline CDR1 and CDR2: SGHNT and YENEEA. V dropped 7 bases and J dropped 3; count of bases not matched to a gene: 16. The CDR3 runs 18 residues. The CDR3 bases are TGTGCCAGCAACACAACCGATACCGGGACAGGGGGGTACTATGGCTACACCTTC. Translated, it gives CASNTTDTGTGGYYGYTF.

The V call is TRBV7-2, the J call TRBJ1-1, with D unclear. The CDR3 extends over 16 amino acids. Germline V gene sequence: CDR1 SGHTA, CDR2 FQGNSA. The V end was cut by 2 bases, the J end by 1 base, with 14 bases between. Here the CDR3 reads CASSLSAVRENTEAFF. The CDR3 DNA follows: TGTGCCAGCAGCTTATCCGCGGTGAGGGAGAACACTGAAGCTTTCTTT.

The chain couples TRBV18 to TRBJ2-7; no reliable D call. With 1 base removed from V and 2 bases from J, the gap between germline ends came to 6 bases. The germline CDR1 and CDR2 sequences are KGHSH and LQKENI. The CDR3 spans 13 residues. The CDR3 bases are TGTGCCAGCTCACCACATAAGACCTACGAGCAGTACTTC. Protein product: CASSPHKTYEQYF. The full variable domain, completed using reference TRBV18 and TRBJ2-7, is NAGVMQNPRHLVRRRGQEARLRCSPMKGHSHVYWYRQLPEEGLKFMVYLQKENIIDESGMPKERFSAEFPKEGPSILRIQQVVRGDSAAYFCASSPHKTYEQYFGPGTRLTVT.

The chain employs TRBV7-2 and TRBJ2-5; the match to TRBD1 covers 8 bases. Germline CDR1 is SGHTA and CDR2 is FQGNSA. This CDR3 contains 16 residues. V lost 5 bases, J lost 5 bases, and 13 bases stayed unmatched. The CDR3 loop is CASSPGQGNIVETQYF. The CDR3 DNA sequence: TGTGCCAGCAGCCCCGGACAGGGAAACATAGTCGAGACCCAGTACTTC.

The chain links TRBV19 to TRBJ2-7; maybe TRBD1 (5 bases). The CDR3 totals 13 residues. Germline assignment: CDR1 LNHDA and CDR2 SQIVND (reference sequence). V was trimmed by 5 bases and J by 0 bases, leaving 8 bases between them. Here the CDR3 DNA reads TGTGCCAGTAGTTCTGGGGCCTCCTACGAGCAGTACTTC. Protein sequence: CASSSGASYEQYF.

This chain uses TRBV10-1 with TRBJ2-7; 9 bases match TRBD2. The V and J ends lost 3 bases and 5 bases, in that order; junction bases with no gene match: 8. The germline CDR1 and CDR2 sequences are WNHNN and SYGVQD (reference sequence). The CDR3 totals 15 residues. CDR3 sequence reads: CASSETSGSPHEQYF. The CDR3 DNA is TGCGCCAGCAGTGAAACTAGCGGGTCCCCCCACGAGCAGTACTTC.

This chain joins TRBV15 and TRBJ2-1; 7 positions match TRBD1. CDR3 length equals 16 residues. V lost 4 bases, J lost 1 base, and 7 bases stayed unmatched. Germline V gene sequence: CDR1 LNHNV, CDR2 YYDKDF (reference sequence). CDR3 coding DNA: TGTGCCACCAGCACCAGGGACAGCAGTTCCTACAATGAGCAGTTCTTC. Translated: CATSTRDSSSYNEQFF.

The J gene is TRBJ1-5, the V gene TRBV28; D possibly corresponds to TRBD1 (6 bases). Between the trimmed V and J ends, which lost 7 bases and 2 bases, there was a span of 15 bases. Germline CDR1 reads MDHEN; CDR2 reads SYDVKM. The CDR3 sequence is 15 residues long. CDR3 bases: TGTGCCAGCAACACCCCAGGGGAAGGCAATCAGCCCCAGCATTTT. Its protein product is CASNTPGEGNQPQHF.

V usage is TRBV5-1 and J usage is TRBJ2-5; TRBD1 aligns across 9 bases. The CDR3 has 14 residues. Trimming cost V 4 bases and J 1 base; bases outside gene matches: 2. Looked up from germline, CDR1 is SGHRS and CDR2 is YFSETQ. Written as DNA, the CDR3 is TGCGCCAGCAGCGAGACAGGGGGCCAAGAGACCCAGTACTTC. Protein: CASSETGGQETQYF.

This clone was recorded only once. This chain joins TRBV7-2 and TRBJ1-4; maybe TRBD1 (6 bases). Trimming took off 5 bases at V and 2 bases at J, with 12 bases between the two ends. The CDR3 is 15 residues long. In germline, CDR1 is SGHTA, CDR2 FQGNSA. In DNA form, the CDR3 reads TGTGCCAGCAGCCCCTCCGGACAGACTAATGAAAAACTGTTTTTT. It specifies CASSPSGQTNEKLFF.

This chain uses TRBV19 with TRBJ1-2; the D gene is possibly TRBD1 (5 bases). Germline lookup yields CDR1 LNHDA and CDR2 SQIVND (reference sequence). The CDR3 sequence is 13 residues long. Trimming took 3 bases from V and 2 from J, leaving 7 bases between them. The CDR3 bases are TGTGCCAGTAGTATGGGGGTAAACTATGGCTACACCTTC. The encoded protein is CASSMGVNYGYTF.

A word on this clone: The same CDR3 can be traced to other DNA sequences in this sample. This chain joins TRBV9 and TRBJ2-7; the D is unclear. The CDR3 runs 14 residues. V lost 4 bases and J 0 bases, leaving 11 bases between the germline ends. Germline loops: CDR1 SGDLS, CDR2 YYNGEE. The DNA for the CDR3 is TGTGCCAGCAGCCCCACCGGACGCTCCTACGAGCAGTACTTC. Translated: CASSPTGRSYEQYF.